The clone carrying this T cell receptor beta chain was seen repeatedly, ten times or more. The data derive from a study of T cells in Graves' hyperthyroidism and ophthalmopathy. Using RNA transcripts as the source, TCR beta CDR3 regions were amplified. First-round RT-PCR targeting the TCR CDR3 was performed with the HTBI primer set. Each CDR3 protein gets one entry after TCRdb re-called the multiplex PCR reads with MiXCR. The sample consists of 300,000 to 450,000 distinct CDR3 sequences, about 18% of them appearing once. The ends were cut back, 5 bases at V and 0 bases at J, with 10 bases in the middle. The CDR3 is 13 residues long. Germline CDR1 reads DFQATT; CDR2 reads SNEGSKA (reference sequence).

The J gene is TRBJ1-2, the V gene TRBV20-1; D remains unclear. This receptor was identified in a woman younger than 45 with Graves' hyperthyroidism that later progressed to Graves' ophthalmopathy. Input material: blood. The CDR3 DNA reads TGCAGTGCTTGGCAGGATGCTAACTATGGCTACACCTTC. It encodes CSAWQDANYGYTF.